This T cell receptor beta chain was sequenced for a study of T cell repertoires in cytomegalovirus infection. MiXCR, applied by TCRdb to the reads, yields one record per CDR3 protein. Here the sample spans about a million distinct CDR3 sequences, around 32% being singletons. Germline V gene lookup returns CDR1 SGHDN and CDR2 FVKESK. V was trimmed by 0 bases and J by 6 bases, leaving 6 bases between them. The CDR3 is 12 amino acids. About this clonotype itself: Antigen: not known.

The chain combines TRBV14 with TRBJ2-7; D is uncertain. This clonotype originated in a human donor in good health (CMV status not recorded). Some clones in this sample may be carry-over from other donors' samples. This specimen consisted of cultured CD8+ T cells from PBMCs, obtained from culture after CMV antigen stimulation. The CDR3 here is CASSQDRREQYV. The CDR3, as DNA: TGTGCCAGCAGCCAAGATCGTCGCGAGCAGTACGTC.